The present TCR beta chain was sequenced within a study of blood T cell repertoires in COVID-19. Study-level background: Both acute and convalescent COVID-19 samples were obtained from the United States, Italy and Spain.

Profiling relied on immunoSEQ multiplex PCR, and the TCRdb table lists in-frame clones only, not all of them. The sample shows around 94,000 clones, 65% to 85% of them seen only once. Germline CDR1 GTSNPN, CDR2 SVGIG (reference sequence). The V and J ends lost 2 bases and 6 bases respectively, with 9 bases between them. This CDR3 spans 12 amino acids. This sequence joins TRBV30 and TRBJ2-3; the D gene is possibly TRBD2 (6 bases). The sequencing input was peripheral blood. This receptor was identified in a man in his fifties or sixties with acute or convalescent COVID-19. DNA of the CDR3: TGTGCCTGGAGTATCGGAGGGGATACGCAGTATTTT. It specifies CAWSIGGDTQYF.